At least ten counts were recorded for the clone carrying this TCR beta chain. Its antigen is unidentified. Uncontrolled infection, other autoimmune disease, pregnancy or lactation excluded patients. Clinicians diagnosed patients from clinical symptoms, serum thyroxine and TRAb, thyroid ultrasound and orbital computed tomography. Isolation of PBMCs was performed on around 9.7 ml fresh peripheral blood. This sample was taken from a study of T cells in Graves' hyperthyroidism and ophthalmopathy. Researchers took RNA transcripts and amplified the TCR beta CDR3 regions from them. Carried out on the TCR CDR3, a first-round RT-PCR used the HTBI primer set. TCRdb processed the multiplex PCR reads anew with MiXCR; each CDR3 protein has one entry. Of over 700,000 distinct CDR3 sequences in the sample, about 35% were seen once. Study-wide findings and caveats: Stable hyperthyroidism and ophthalmopathy were separated using 13 V-J signatures.

This TCR derives from a woman between 40 and 50 years old with Graves' hyperthyroidism. The specimen sequenced was blood.

The chain's CDR3 is CSARSNDGLNGGTF. The DNA of the CDR3 is TGCAGTGCTAGAAGCAATGACGGCCTCAATGGTGGCACCTTC. This sequence joins TRBV20-1 and TRBJ1-2, with unresolved D. Trimming cost V 2 bases and J 13 bases, with 23 bases left between them. The CDR3 has 14 amino acids. CDR1 and CDR2 from the germline V gene are DFQATT and SNEGSKA (reference sequence).